One and the same sample provided the 20 T cell receptor beta chains below, sequenced in a study of regulatory T cells in long-lasting Graves disease. This sample's time point: newly diagnosed GD, antithyroid drugs for less than 3 months. After RNA was extracted from PBMCs, the TCR library was made from it. Researchers made TCR beta libraries by using iRepertoire HTBI primers and running Arm-PCR on CDR3 regions. TCRdb reprocessed the multiplex PCR reads via MiXCR and lists one record per CDR3 protein. The table includes 350,000 to 500,000 distinct CDR3 sequences, about a sixth detected once. This sample also belongs to another study, concerning T cells in Graves' hyperthyroidism and ophthalmopathy.

The source material was peripheral blood mononuclear cells (PBMCs), sampled at new diagnosis, from a patient treated with antithyroid drugs. The receptors were gathered from a woman in her twenties or thirties with Graves disease.

This clonotype was detected many times. The CDR3, as DNA: TGCAGTGTCCTAGGGACCTCATACGAGCAGTACTTC. Its protein is CSVLGTSYEQYF. The V call is TRBV20-1, the J call TRBJ2-7, with D perhaps assigned TRBD1 or TRBD2 (5 bases each). CDR3 length: 12 amino acids. The V end was cut by 7 bases, the J end by 4 bases, with 14 bases between. CDR1 is DFQATT and CDR2 is SNEGSKA in the germline V gene (reference sequence).

Points on this clonotype: This sequence may be a read error, since a much larger clone differs from it by one base. The chain is built from TRBV7-2 and TRBJ1-5; D gene ambiguous. In germline, CDR1 is SGHTA, CDR2 FQGNSA. The CDR3 is made up of 13 amino acids. The CDR3 loop reads CAGSPAPGRPQHF. The CDR3 region has the DNA TGTGCCGGCAGCCCCGCTCCCGGACGGCCCCAGCATTTT.

This clonotype was counted at least ten times. The CDR3 coding sequence is TGTGCCAGCAGTGGTTCGGAGAACAATGAGCAGTTCTTC. Protein product: CASSGSENNEQFF. The genes are TRBV27 and TRBJ2-1; D is unclear. CDR3 length: 13 residues. Trimming took off 5 bases at V and 5 bases at J, with 10 bases between the two ends. Germline V lookup: CDR1 MNHEY, CDR2 SMNVEV (reference sequence).

This clonotype has just one count. V is TRBV12-3 or TRBV12-4 and J is TRBJ1-1; D is perhaps TRBD1 (5 bases). This CDR3 is built from 15 residues. V lost 3 bases and J lost 0, with 11 bases in between. CDR3 DNA: TGTGCCAGCAGTTTTGACAGCTTAATGAACACTGAAGCTTTCTTT. Its protein product is CASSFDSLMNTEAFF.

This clonotype appeared many times. The chain joins TRBV28 to TRBJ1-3; D remains unclear. There are 16 residues in the CDR3. Deletions cut 6 bases from V and 4 bases from J, with 19 bases between. CDR1 and CDR2 from the germline V gene are MDHEN and SYDVKM. The DNA for the CDR3 is TGTGCCAGCAGCCAGACCGGTCATAATGCAGGAAACACCATATATTTT. It specifies CASSQTGHNAGNTIYF.

This clonotype was observed many times. The V gene is TRBV12-3 or TRBV12-4, the J gene TRBJ2-7; 7 bases map to TRBD1. The junction had 6 bases not matched to a gene; V was cut back by 3 bases and J by 1 base. The CDR3 is made up of 15 amino acids. CDR3 in amino acids: CASSFKGAWSYEQYF. Here the CDR3 DNA reads TGTGCCAGCAGTTTTAAGGGGGCATGGTCCTACGAGCAGTACTTC.

The CDR3 bases are TGCAGTGCTAGCGACTACGTTCAAGAGACCCAGTACTTC. The encoded protein is CSASDYVQETQYF. The J gene is TRBJ2-5, the V gene TRBV20-1; D may be TRBD2 (5 bases). This CDR3 is 13 amino acids long. Germline V CDR1 and CDR2: DFQATT, SNEGSKA (reference sequence). V shed 3 bases and J shed 2 bases, with 10 bases lying between them.

This clonotype showed up many times. The chain has TRBV12-3 or TRBV12-4 and TRBJ1-4; possibly TRBD1 for D (6 bases). The V end was cut by 4 bases, the J end by 0 bases, with 12 bases between. There are 16 residues in the CDR3. The CDR3 DNA is TGTGCCAGCAGTTCCCGACAGGCTGCAACTAATGAAAAACTGTTTTTT. Its protein is CASSSRQAATNEKLFF.

At least ten counts were recorded for this clonotype. The chain uses TRBV2 and TRBJ1-5, with D maybe TRBD1 (5 bases). CDR1 is SNHLY, CDR2 FYNNEI, per germline. The CDR3 runs to 14 residues. V lost 6 bases to trimming and J lost 4 bases, with 13 bases between them. CDR3 nucleotides: TGTGCCAGCAGGGAACAGACAGTAAATCAGCCCCAGCATTTT. It yields the protein CASREQTVNQPQHF. The full variable domain, with the rest looked up from reference TRBV2 and TRBJ1-5, is EPEVTQTPSHQVTQMGQEVILRCVPISNHLYFYWYRQILGQKVEFLVSFYNNEISEKSEIFDDQFSVERPDGSNFTLKIRSTKLEDSAMYFCASREQTVNQPQHFGDGTRLSIL.

As concerns this clonotype: The junction differs from germline at one of its ends, possibly a read error. The chain joins TRBV5-5 to TRBJ2-1; maybe TRBD2 (6 bases). This CDR3 has 14 amino acids. Germline V gene data show CDR1 as SGHKS and CDR2 as YYEKEE (reference sequence). CDR3 DNA sequence: TGTGCCAGCAGCTTCGAGGGACTCTACGATGAGCAGTTCTTC. Amino acids: CASSFEGLYDEQFF.

This clonotype has only one observation. This likely reflects a read error, since a far larger clone is one base away. The V gene is TRBV11-3, the J gene TRBJ2-4; TRBD2 matches at 10 bases. The V gene's germline CDR1 is SGHNT and CDR2 YENEEA. The CDR3 runs to 18 residues. With 0 bases clipped from V and 13 bases from J, the junction kept 18 bases outside the gene matches. The CDR3 loop is CASSLERPSGSAFNEQYF. CDR3 nucleotides: TGTGCCAGCAGCTTAGAAAGGCCTAGCGGGAGTGCCTTCAATGAGCAGTACTTC.

The V gene is TRBV4-1, the J gene TRBJ1-4; TRBD1 matches 8 bases. This CDR3 comprises 15 residues. Germline CDR1 MGHRA, CDR2 YSYEKL. Trimming took 2 bases from V and 8 from J; bases not matched to a gene: 7. The CDR3 nucleotides read TGCGCCAGCAGCCAACAGGACAGGGAAGACGAAAAACTGTTTTTT. Translation gives CASSQQDREDEKLFF.

This clonotype was seen at least ten times. An end of the junction differs from the germline gene, which may be a read error. V is TRBV5-1 and J is TRBJ1-1; the D gene is possibly TRBD1 (5 bases). CDR1 SGHRS and CDR2 YFSETQ come from the germline V gene. CDR3 size: 11 residues. The CDR3, as DNA: TGTGCCAGCAGCTTGGGACTTGAAGCTTTCTTT. Translating it yields CASSLGLEAFF.

This clonotype has at least ten counts. The V gene is TRBV27, the J gene TRBJ2-7; perhaps TRBD2 as D (6 bases). Trimming took 4 bases from V and 3 from J, leaving 16 bases between them. This CDR3 has 15 amino acids. Germline V gene lookup returns CDR1 MNHEY and CDR2 SMNVEV (reference sequence). The CDR3 protein is CASSSTPGVIYEQYF. CDR3 nucleotides: TGTGCCAGCAGTTCAACGCCGGGAGTAATCTACGAGCAGTACTTC.

This clonotype has a count of ten or more. The rearrangement joins TRBV5-1 to TRBJ1-4, with TRBD1 matching over 9 bases. This CDR3 comprises 20 residues. J was trimmed by 3 bases and V by 0 bases; bases with no gene match: 15. The V gene's germline CDR1 is SGHRS and CDR2 YFSETQ. The CDR3 DNA follows: TGCGCCAGCAGCTTGGTTGAGTACCACAGGGGGCGCAGGGCTAATGAAAAACTGTTTTTT. Translation: CASSLVEYHRGRRANEKLFF.

This clonotype appeared a few times. This chain joins TRBV11-2 and TRBJ1-3, with unresolved D. There are 16 residues in the CDR3. The ends were cut back, 1 base at V and 0 bases at J, with 10 bases in the middle. Germline CDR1 reads SGHAT; CDR2 reads FQNNGV. This CDR3 reads CASSLGGSNSGNTIYF. In DNA, the CDR3 is TGTGCCAGCAGCTTAGGTGGTAGTAACTCTGGAAACACCATATATTTT.

This clonotype was observed once. This rearrangement joins TRBV19 to TRBJ1-1; no definite D call. V gave up 4 bases and J gave up 2 bases, with 11 bases separating them. The germline V gene has CDR1 LNHDA and CDR2 SQIVND (reference sequence). The CDR3 consists of 14 residues. The CDR3: CASSKGTQNTEAFF. Here the CDR3 DNA reads TGTGCCAGTAGTAAAGGCACCCAAAACACTGAAGCTTTCTTT.

V and J are TRBV30 and TRBJ2-2; D may be TRBD2 (5 bases). The CDR3 runs 15 residues. Germline CDR1 GTSNPN, CDR2 SVGIG (reference sequence). V shed 2 bases and J shed 1 base, with 11 bases lying between them. This CDR3 reads CAWSRGWGNTGELFF. For the CDR3, the DNA is TGTGCCTGGAGTCGGGGATGGGGGAACACCGGGGAGCTGTTTTTT.

The gene calls are TRBV28 and TRBJ2-2; 9 bases fit TRBD1. After removal of 4 bases from V and 5 bases from J, the junction contained 5 bases not matched to a gene. The CDR3 loop spans 15 amino acids. Per germline, CDR1 MDHEN and CDR2 SYDVKM. The CDR3 sequence is CASSYTGTGTGELFF. The CDR3 DNA reads TGTGCCAGCAGTTACACCGGGACAGGGACCGGGGAGCTGTTTTTT.

The chain recombines TRBV25-1 with TRBJ1-4; D may be TRBD1 (5 bases). Germline V gene sequence: CDR1 MGHDK, CDR2 SYGVNS. The V and J ends lost 3 bases and 2 bases respectively, with 16 bases between them. This CDR3 is 17 amino acids long. The CDR3 DNA reads as TGTGCCAGCAGTGAGCGAGTCCGGACAACCACTAATGAAAAACTGTTTTTT. Amino acid sequence: CASSERVRTTTNEKLFF.